This T cell receptor (beta chain) was profiled in a study of OX40 agonist ivuxolimab in advanced cancers. The CDR3 sequence is 16 residues long. Unmatched junction bases numbered 5, after V lost 2 bases and J lost 4 bases. The germline gives CDR1 MGHRA, CDR2 YSYEKL. Method: immunoSEQ multiplex PCR; TCRdb's copy keeps in-frame clones and lacks some. The data contain about 51,000 clones, about 90% of them singletons. The receptor was derived from an adult with an advanced solid tumor such as melanoma, head and neck, liver or kidney cancer. This specimen was CD4+ or CD8+ T cells sorted from blood, taken in a trial of the OX40 agonist ivuxolimab. The chain is built from TRBV4-1 and TRBJ2-6; 7 bases are a match to TRBD1. In nucleotides, the CDR3 is TGCGCCAGCAGCCAAATAACAGGGGCCGGGGCCAACGTCCTGACTTTC. Protein sequence: CASSQITGAGANVLTF.